This record concerns one TCR beta chain sequence. There is no known antigen for this receptor. No much larger clonotype is one base removed from it; base qualities were not supplied. Receptor libraries were prepared by the immunoSEQ multiplex PCR assay. The multiplex PCR relied on a mix of 60 forward primers for TCR Vbeta segments and 13 reverse primers for TCR Jbeta segments. The CDR3 region of rearranged TCR beta genes was amplified from genomic DNA with a multiplex PCR assay. Amplified TCR beta libraries were sequenced as 87-base-pair reads on the Illumina HiSeq System. In the source study's methods: In a later analysis, around 80 million unique TCR beta chains were counted across the approximately 640 repertoires, and approximately 9.9 million of these chains were shared by at least two donors. Raw reads were error-corrected and collapsed into unique sequences by a nearest-neighbor algorithm in which closely related sequences were merged to remove PCR and sequencing errors. CDR3 sequences were aligned to IMGT reference sequences to assign V, D and J gene segments. Each retained sequence needed at least a six-nucleotide match to both a V gene segment and a J gene segment. A rearrangement counted as productive if the CDR3 had no stop codons and remained in frame with V and J, and every other rearrangement counted as non-productive. CDR3 was defined according to IMGT convention as the region running from the second conserved V-encoded cysteine to the conserved J-encoded phenylalanine. The earlier analysis of 450 to 750 of the donors excluded any sequence lacking an unambiguous match to a single V gene segment. In an earlier analysis of some 590 of the donors, a V segment was called functional when productive rearrangements were above 56.7%, and segregating when the standard deviation between donors exceeded 5%. A statistical classification framework was built to diagnose cytomegalovirus status from the catalog of TCR beta chain sequences. In a later analysis, TCR nucleotide sequences were compared against IMGT/GENE-DB human TR gene sequences so that V and J genes could be assigned. The TCRdist pipeline was used in a later analysis to assign CDR3 sequences and most-parsimonious VDJ recombination scenarios. In a later analysis, every TCR beta chain was defined by the combination of its CDR3 amino acid sequence and its V-gene family, and reads without a unique V-gene family were dropped. A later analysis removed 550 to 650 highly shared, low-generation-probability nucleotide sequences to deal with suspected cross-contamination and a sequencing artifact. In a later analysis, a clonal expansion index was calculated for each public chain from normalized within-repertoire ranks of inferred template counts. A later analysis computed generation probabilities with a VDJ recombination model fitted to out-of-frame rearrangements, and checked the results against IGoR. Hypergeometric tests were used in a later analysis to score TCR-TCR, TCR-HLA and TCR-CMV co-occurrence, with a repertoire-size bias correction applied to the TCR pairs. To estimate false discovery rates, a later analysis permuted the HLA or CMV assignments 20 times. In a later analysis, co-occurring TCRs were grouped using DBSCAN, with TCRdist sequence similarity added in when clustering inside HLA-allele-positive subsets. For co-occurrence clustering, repertoires with fewer than 30,000 or more than 120,000 public chains were excluded, along with roughly 5 repertoires with anomalous nucleotide sharing. TCRdb took this table from immuneACCESS and kept in-frame rearrangements with V and J called. Such tables lack part of the clones; where checked against another copy, unresolved V genes explain under half of the gap, and the rest is unexplained. The V and J calls and clone size were taken over from that table, and D and trimming were inferred from the DNA. Here the sample has 200,000 to 250,000 clones; 65% to 75% occur a single time. The ten largest clonotypes hold approximately 1.7% of the sample.

The data were taken from a study of cytomegalovirus exposure and HLA in healthy donors (dated by TCRdb to between 2016 and 2019). Regarding the study in general: An earlier analysis of several hundred of the donors reported 250 to 350 Gb of sequence data and 117 million unique TCR beta sequences from 150 million to 200 million T cells. Along with the roughly 700-subject first cohort, a separate validation cohort of roughly 110 different subjects was used. Among several hundred genotyped donors of the cohort, an average of about 220,000 unique TCR beta nucleotide sequences was sequenced per donor, of which about 18% were non-productive. Every discovery cohort repertoire had been produced on one sequencing platform. HLA typing included class I and class II loci at four-digit resolution. In a later genetic analysis, genome-wide SNP genotypes for about 60% of the 666 donors were used, and that subset was treated as a discovery cohort. The genetic ancestry cluster associated with self-reported Caucasian donors included over 80% of the 300 to 450 genotyped donors. Typing coverage varied by locus: roughly 629-640 donors for A, B, C, DRB1 and DQB1; 500 to 550 for DQA1; more than 600 for DPA1; approximately 450 for DPB1. In a later analysis, previously published TCR beta repertoires from 666 donors were re-analyzed and high-resolution HLA genotyping was added so that TCR occurrence patterns could be studied. To predict cytomegalovirus infection status, the study combined high-throughput TCR immunosequencing, statistical association of individual TCRs with disease status, and machine learning. The study profiled the T cell repertoires of 666 subjects by immunosequencing and related them to cytomegalovirus serostatus. Alongside the repertoire data, information on donor age, sex, ethnicity and CMV serostatus was compiled. Rather than using new phenotypic data, the later analysis identified candidate immune exposures from TCR beta sequences and from how often those sequences occurred across donors. An early release that covered roughly 600 HLA-typed donors contained approximately 290 gigabases of sequencing data and approximately 85 million unique TCR sequences. The study aimed to test whether cataloging public T cell receptors could reveal signatures of past pathogen exposure. To decide whether each TCR beta V gene segment behaved as functional or pseudogenic, an earlier analysis of some 600 of the donors relied on high-throughput TCR beta sequencing. A handful of DR-DQ haplotypes were treated as single units for association and clustering because of strong linkage in the cohort.

The CDR3 has 17 amino acids, counting the end cysteine and phenylalanine. The read is trimmed to its CDR3 DNA, 51 bases read in frame from base 1. CDR1 and CDR2 (SNHLY, FYNNEI) derive from the germline V gene. Trimming leaves V shorter by 6 bases and J shorter by 0 bases, with the junction holding 11 bases beyond the gene matches. Beyond this particular receptor, the publication reports: According to a later analysis, most CMV-associated TCR beta chains appeared to be HLA-restricted, and the HLA associations seemed to be driven largely by CMV exposure. For the cohort, immune exposure information was limited to CMV serostatus. A later analysis reported that several top co-occurrence clusters appeared linked to parvovirus B19, influenza, CMV and Epstein-Barr virus. In a later analysis, HLA-associated TCR beta chains were found to be more clonally expanded and to have lower generation probabilities than equally common non-associated chains. In an earlier analysis of 500 to 650 of the donors, most TCR beta V segments appeared in productive rearrangements about 87% or about 30% of the time, broadly matching IMGT annotations. In a later genetic analysis, a missense DCLRE1C variant was associated with V-gene and J-gene trimming of TCR beta chains, and the association was replicated in an independent cohort. Some IMGT-functional V segments, including TRBV6-2 and TRBV6-3, could not be told apart with the 87-base-pair reads, so those segments were excluded. Correlated functional status among segregating V segments might reflect linkage disequilibrium, but an unknown experimental factor could not be ruled out. While some public TCRs were present in many individuals, most TCR sequences turned up only very rarely across donors. In the study, around 150 TCR beta chains were listed as associated with cytomegalovirus. This cohort had only TCR beta chains sequenced, and the lack of alpha or paired-chain data limited which features could be detected. In a later analysis, 16,951 TCR beta sequences were associated with specific HLA alleles at a false discovery rate of 0.05. Sequencing depth was assumed to be roughly uniform across donors in the presence/absence analyses, though that assumption may not hold. The classifier was reported to diagnose cytomegalovirus status with high specificity and sensitivity in both the original cohort and the validation cohort. A group of highly shared sequence variants was considered likely to be a technical artifact of the sequencing pipeline. In vitro tests confirmed that a few of the cytomegalovirus-associated TCR beta chains recognize cytomegalovirus antigens. It was suggested by the authors that the approach could potentially be generalized to other disease states and immunological phenotypes. Because counts were too low, about 15 rarely observed V segments, including chromosome 9 orphons, were left out of the earlier analysis of 587 of the donors. When HLA alleles, especially DR and DQ, strongly co-occurred, TCR associations were difficult to assign to individual alleles. Because HLA typing was unavailable for some donors at each locus, only the typed subset was used in association tests. According to a later analysis, TCR association rates differed among HLA loci, with DRB1 alleles showing the most associated TCRs and HLA-C alleles showing the fewest. In a later genetic analysis, fewer N-insertions in productive TCRs were reported among donors in an Asian-associated ancestry cluster than the approximately 670-donor mean. A further reported finding was that TCR beta sequences accurately predicted the HLA-A and HLA-B alleles for most subjects in the first cohort.

In total, more than 500 healthy bone marrow donors made up the cohort. At the time of sampling, every cohort member was nominally healthy, though immune exposures that went unrecorded were likely present. The donor tested CMV seronegative, placing the donor among the 352 seronegative members of the cohort. Each donor provided a peripheral blood sample, and peripheral blood mononuclear cells were used for TCR beta sequencing. Genomic DNA was extracted from the blood cell samples with the Qiagen DNeasy Blood Extraction Kit. This sequence uses TRBV2 and TRBJ1-3, with 7 junctional bases fitting TRBD1. Sample: PBMCs. This receptor was obtained from a young woman in good health and CMV-seronegative. Here the CDR3 is given as CASRDGTAPSSGNTIYF. The bases are TGTGCCAGCAGGGATGGGACAGCCCCGAGCTCTGGAAACACCATATATTTT.